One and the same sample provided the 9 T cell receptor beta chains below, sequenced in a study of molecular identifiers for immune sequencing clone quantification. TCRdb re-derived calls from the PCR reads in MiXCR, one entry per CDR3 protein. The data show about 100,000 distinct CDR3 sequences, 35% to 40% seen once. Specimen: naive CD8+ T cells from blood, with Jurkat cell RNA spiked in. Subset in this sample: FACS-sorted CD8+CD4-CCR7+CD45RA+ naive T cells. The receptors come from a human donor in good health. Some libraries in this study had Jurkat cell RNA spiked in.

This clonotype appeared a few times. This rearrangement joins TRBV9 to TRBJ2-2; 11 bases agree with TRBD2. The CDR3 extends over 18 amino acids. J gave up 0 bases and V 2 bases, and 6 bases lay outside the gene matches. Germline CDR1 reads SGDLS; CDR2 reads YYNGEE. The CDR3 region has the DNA TGTGCCAGCAGCGTGACCTTAGCGGGAGGGGCGAACACCGGGGAGCTGTTTTTT. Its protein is CASSVTLAGGANTGELFF.

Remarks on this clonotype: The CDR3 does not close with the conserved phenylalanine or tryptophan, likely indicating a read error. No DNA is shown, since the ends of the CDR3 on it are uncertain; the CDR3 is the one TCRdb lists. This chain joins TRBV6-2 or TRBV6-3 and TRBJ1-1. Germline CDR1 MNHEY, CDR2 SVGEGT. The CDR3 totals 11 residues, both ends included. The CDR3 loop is CASSYIAEAFI.

CDR3 sequence: CASSPPGETQYF. CDR3 sequence (DNA): TGTGCCAGCAGCCCCCCTGGGGAGACCCAGTACTTC. This chain uses TRBV27 with TRBJ2-5, with D unresolved. Germline CDR1 is MNHEY and CDR2 is SMNVEV (reference sequence). This CDR3 contains 12 residues. V was trimmed by 6 bases and J by 5 bases, leaving 10 bases between them.

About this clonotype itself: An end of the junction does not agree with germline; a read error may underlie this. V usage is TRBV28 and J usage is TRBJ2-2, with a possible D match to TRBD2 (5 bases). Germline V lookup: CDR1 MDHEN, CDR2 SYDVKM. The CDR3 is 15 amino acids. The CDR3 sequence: CASNPWNVNTGELVF. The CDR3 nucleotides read TGTGCCAGCAACCCATGGAATGTGAACACCGGGGAGCTGGTTTTT.

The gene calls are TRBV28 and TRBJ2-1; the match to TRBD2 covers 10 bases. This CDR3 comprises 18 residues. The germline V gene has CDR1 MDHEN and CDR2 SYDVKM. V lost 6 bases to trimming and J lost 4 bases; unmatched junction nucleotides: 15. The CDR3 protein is CASSLLHFGLADYNEQFF. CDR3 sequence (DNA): TGTGCCAGCAGCCTATTGCATTTCGGACTAGCGGATTACAATGAGCAGTTCTTC.

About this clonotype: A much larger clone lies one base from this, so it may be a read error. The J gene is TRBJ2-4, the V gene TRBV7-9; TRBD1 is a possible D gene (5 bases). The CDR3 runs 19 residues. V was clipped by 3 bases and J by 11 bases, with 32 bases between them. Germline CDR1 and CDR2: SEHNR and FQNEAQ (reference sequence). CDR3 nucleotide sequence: TGTGCCAGCAGCTTTGCGAACCCTTTCGGCGACAGACCATTAGTCTTTCAGTACTTC. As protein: CASSFANPFGDRPLVFQYF.

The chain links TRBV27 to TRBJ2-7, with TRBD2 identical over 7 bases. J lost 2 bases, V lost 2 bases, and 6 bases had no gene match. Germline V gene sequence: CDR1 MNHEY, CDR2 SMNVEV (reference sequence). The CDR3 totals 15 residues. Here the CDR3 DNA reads TGTGCCAGCAGTTTAAGTACGGGAGGCCCCTACGAGCAGTACTTC. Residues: CASSLSTGGPYEQYF.

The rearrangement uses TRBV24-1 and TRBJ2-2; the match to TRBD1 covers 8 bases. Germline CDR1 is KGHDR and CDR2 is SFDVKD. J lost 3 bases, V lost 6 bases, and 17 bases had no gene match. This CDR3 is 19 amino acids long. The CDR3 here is CATSPAGQGGPGDTGELFF. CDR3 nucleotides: TGTGCCACCAGTCCCGCAGGACAGGGTGGGCCTGGGGACACCGGGGAGCTGTTTTTT.

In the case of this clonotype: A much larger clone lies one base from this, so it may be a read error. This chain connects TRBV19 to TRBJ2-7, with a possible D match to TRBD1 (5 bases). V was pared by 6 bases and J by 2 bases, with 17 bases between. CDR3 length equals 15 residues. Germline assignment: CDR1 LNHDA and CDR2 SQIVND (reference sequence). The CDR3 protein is CASSTPLGRAYEQYF. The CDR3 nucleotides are TGTGCCAGTAGCACTCCCCTGGGCAGGGCCTACGAGCAGTACTTC.